One and the same sample provided the 21 T cell receptor beta chains below, sequenced in a study of chemoradiotherapy in HPV16-positive cancers. Repertoires were generated with immunoSEQ multiplex PCR, while TCRdb's copy carries only in-frame clones and drops some. The sample lists several thousand clones; around 84% were seen once. The sample was taken from a patient who underwent chemoradiotherapy. The receptors were sampled from a human donor with HPV-associated anogenital cancer.

The chain links TRBV4-1 to TRBJ2-7; 10 bases are shared with TRBD1. The CDR3 totals 15 residues. Germline V gene sequence: CDR1 MGHRA, CDR2 YSYEKL. The J segment lost 6 bases and the V segment lost 0 bases, leaving 5 bases of the junction unmatched. This CDR3 is CASSQEGTGAREQYF. The CDR3 DNA follows: TGCGCCAGCAGCCAAGAGGGGACAGGGGCTCGCGAGCAGTACTTC.

The rearrangement links TRBV6-1 to TRBJ2-7; 11 bases agree with TRBD1. The V and J ends lost 2 bases and 6 bases, in that order; junction bases with no gene match: 3. CDR3 length: 14 residues. Germline V gene sequence: CDR1 MNHNS, CDR2 SASEGT. CDR3 protein: CASSERGTGGEQYF. The CDR3 nucleotides are TGTGCCAGCAGTGAAAGGGGGACAGGGGGCGAGCAGTACTTC.

The chain carries TRBV11-3 and TRBJ2-3; 8 bases are a match to TRBD2. The germline gives CDR1 SGHNT, CDR2 YENEEA. This CDR3 has 17 residues. Trimming at V came to 5 bases and at J to 8 bases, leaving 18 bases not matched to a gene. The CDR3 DNA reads as TGTGCCAGCAGCCCCCGAGAAGCGGGAGAGGGGAGGATTACGCAGTATTTT. Its protein is CASSPREAGEGRITQYF.

The sample holds one count of this clone. The chain recombines TRBV11-1 with TRBJ2-7; TRBD2 agrees at 7 bases. Germline trimming cut 5 bases from V and 7 bases from J; bases unmatched to any gene: 11. This CDR3 comprises 14 residues. Germline V lookup: CDR1 SGHAT, CDR2 FQDESV (reference sequence). The CDR3 DNA reads as TGTGCCAGCAGCCCTCCGGGGGGAGCTATGGAGCAGTACTTC. Its protein is CASSPPGGAMEQYF.

The chain couples TRBV10-3 to TRBJ1-5, with a weak D call TRBD1 (6 bases). Germline CDR1 reads ENHRY; CDR2 reads SYGVKD. CDR3 length equals 17 residues. Trimming removed 0 bases at V and 6 bases at J, with 18 bases between. The CDR3 DNA is TGTGCCATCAGTGAGTCGGGTGTTGGCACAGGGCTTCAGCCCCAGCATTTT. Translation gives CAISESGVGTGLQPQHF.

This clone occurred a few times. The J gene is TRBJ2-2, the V gene TRBV5-1, with TRBD2 matching 8 bases. Germline trimming cut 7 bases from V and 3 bases from J; bases unmatched to any gene: 5. CDR1 and CDR2 from the germline V gene are SGHRS and YFSETQ. The length of the CDR3 is 14 residues. CDR3 residues: CASLGGGHTGELFF. DNA of the CDR3: TGCGCCAGCCTCGGCGGGGGGCACACCGGGGAGCTGTTTTTT.

This chain links TRBV29-1 with TRBJ2-5, with 9 bases aligning to TRBD2. The length of the CDR3 is 12 residues. Germline V gene data show CDR1 as SQVTM and CDR2 as ANQGSEA. J was trimmed by 5 bases and V by 7 bases; bases with no gene match: 5. The CDR3 is CSAGSGRETQYF. In nucleotides, the CDR3 is TGCAGCGCCGGAAGCGGGAGGGAGACCCAGTACTTC.

About this clone itself: The same CDR3 also results from other DNA sequences found in this sample. The chain combines TRBV5-1 with TRBJ2-7; TRBD2 matches 7 bases. The germline gives CDR1 SGHRS, CDR2 YFSETQ. CDR3 length: 15 amino acids. Trimming removed 4 bases from V and 6 bases from J; junction bases left unmatched: 13. The CDR3 here is CASSQGLAGVGEQYF. CDR3 DNA sequence: TGCGCCAGCAGCCAGGGACTGGCGGGAGTCGGCGAGCAGTACTTC.

The chain is built from TRBV5-1 and TRBJ2-1, with 8 bases aligning to TRBD2. The V gene's germline CDR1 is SGHRS and CDR2 YFSETQ. The CDR3 is made up of 15 amino acids. With 4 bases clipped from V and 7 bases from J, the junction kept 10 bases outside the gene matches. The CDR3 DNA sequence: TGCGCCAGCAGCCCGGGAGGGCCTGGAGGGAATGAGCAGTTCTTC. As protein: CASSPGGPGGNEQFF.

The V and J genes are TRBV5-5 and TRBJ1-1; D not certain. The germline CDR1 and CDR2 sequences are SGHKS and YYEKEE (reference sequence). Trimming pared 2 bases from V and 3 bases from J, leaving 8 bases between. CDR3 size: 13 residues. CDR3 region: CASSFGSHTEAFF. The CDR3 DNA is TGTGCCAGCAGCTTCGGGTCACACACTGAAGCTTTCTTT.

This chain uses TRBV27 with TRBJ1-1; possible D gene TRBD1, 5 bases. There are 13 residues in the CDR3. Trimming left V 7 bases short and J 1 base short, with 10 bases between. Per germline, CDR1 MNHEY and CDR2 SMNVEV (reference sequence). CDR3 DNA sequence: TGTGCCAGCATTTCCAGGGCGAACACTGAAGCTTTCTTT. This encodes CASISRANTEAFF.

V gene TRBV28 combines with J gene TRBJ1-3; maybe TRBD1 (6 bases). Between the trimmed V and J ends, which lost 6 bases and 4 bases, there was a span of 16 bases. CDR3 size: 15 residues. Germline CDR1 reads MDHEN; CDR2 reads SYDVKM. The CDR3 loop reads CASRPPGARGNTIYF. CDR3 nucleotides: TGTGCCAGCAGACCCCCGGGGGCGAGGGGAAACACCATATATTTT.

V usage is TRBV19 and J usage is TRBJ1-2; 7 nucleotides line up with TRBD1. V gave up 4 bases and J gave up 4 bases; unmatched junction bases: 9. Per germline, CDR1 LNHDA and CDR2 SQIVND (reference sequence). CDR3 size: 15 residues. The CDR3 region is CASSKVQGYTYGYTF. CDR3 nucleotides: TGTGCCAGTAGTAAGGTACAGGGGTATACCTATGGCTACACCTTC.

The rearrangement joins TRBV6-6 to TRBJ2-2, with unresolved D. The CDR3 sequence is 14 residues long. The germline gives CDR1 MNHNY, CDR2 SVGAGI (reference sequence). Trimming left V 0 bases short and J 1 base short, with 3 bases between. This CDR3 is CASSYSRNTGELFF. The CDR3 DNA reads TGTGCCAGCAGTTACTCTCGGAACACCGGGGAGCTGTTTTTT.

The chain joins TRBV2 to TRBJ2-3, with unresolved D. This CDR3 contains 16 residues. V was cut by 10 bases and J by 3 bases, with 23 bases left in between. Germline assignment: CDR1 SNHLY and CDR2 FYNNEI. The CDR3 DNA reads TGTGCCACCTCTGGGGTTCGGGCTGGTCTGACAGATACGCAGTATTTT. Its translation: CATSGVRAGLTDTQYF. Looking up the rest from reference TRBV2 and TRBJ2-3 gives the full variable domain: EPEVTQTPSHQVTQMGQEVILRCVPISNHLYFYWYRQILGQKVEFLVSFYNNEISEKSEIFDDQFSVERPDGSNFTLKIRSTKLEDSAMYFCATSGVRAGLTDTQYFGPGTRLTVL.

The CDR3 is CASSFTGTGETQYF. The CDR3, as DNA: TGTGCCAGCAGCTTTACCGGGACAGGAGAAACCCAGTACTTC. The chain has TRBV27 and TRBJ2-5, with 8 bases aligning to TRBD1. There are 14 residues in the CDR3. Germline values: CDR1 MNHEY, CDR2 SMNVEV (reference sequence). The V segment lost 6 bases and the J segment 8 bases; nucleotides outside the gene matches: 11.

This clone was counted once. V gene TRBV6-4 combines with J gene TRBJ1-2; 7 bases are a match to TRBD1. Trimming took 4 bases from V and 5 from J; bases not matched to a gene: 10. CDR3 length: 15 residues. Germline CDR1 is MRHNA and CDR2 is SNTAGT. This CDR3 is CASSAGTDSGYGYTF. The CDR3 region has the DNA TGTGCCAGCAGTGCTGGGACAGACTCCGGGTATGGCTACACCTTC.

The rearrangement links TRBV5-3 to TRBJ2-7, with 7 bases that match TRBD1. TRBV5-3 is flagged as an ORF with uncertain function. Trimming took 3 bases from V and 2 from J; bases not matched to a gene: 8. This CDR3 comprises 15 residues. The CDR3 nucleotides are TGTGCCAGAAGCTCATCGGGACAGTTTACCTACGAGCAGTACTTC. The encoded protein is CARSSSGQFTYEQYF.

The V and J genes are TRBV19 and TRBJ2-7, with TRBD1 matching over 7 bases. The V gene end was trimmed by 4 bases and the J gene end by 10 bases; junction bases not matched to a gene: 7. Germline V CDR1 and CDR2: LNHDA, SQIVND (reference sequence). The CDR3 loop spans 12 amino acids. CDR3 protein: CASSTRTGLQYF. CDR3 coding DNA: TGTGCCAGTAGTACTCGGACAGGCCTCCAGTACTTC.

This sequence joins TRBV5-1 and TRBJ2-3; 7 nucleotides agree with TRBD2. Germline CDR1 and CDR2: SGHRS and YFSETQ. The CDR3 loop spans 18 amino acids. V trimming: 0 bases; J trimming: 2 bases; junction bases outside the gene matches: 12. The CDR3 DNA sequence: TGCGCCAGCAGCTTGGTTGGGTACTCTAGCGGTCACACAGATACGCAGTATTTT. Translating gives CASSLVGYSSGHTDTQYF. The full variable domain, rest sourced from reference TRBV5-1 and TRBJ2-3, is KAGVTQTPRYLIKTRGQQVTLSCSPISGHRSVSWYQQTPGQGLQFLFEYFSETQRNKGNFPGRFSGRQFSNSRSEMNVSTLELGDSALYLCASSLVGYSSGHTDTQYFGPGTRLTVL.

V gene TRBV7-3 combines with J gene TRBJ1-5; D call uncertain. Germline V gives CDR1 SGHTA, CDR2 FQGTGA. V was clipped by 1 base and J by 7 bases, with 14 bases between them. This CDR3 comprises 15 residues. The CDR3 loop reads CASSLMGGLGQPQHF. DNA for the CDR3: TGTGCCAGCAGCTTAATGGGCGGCCTGGGGCAGCCCCAGCATTTT. Drawing the rest from reference TRBV7-3 and TRBJ1-5, the complete variable domain is GAGVSQTPSNKVTEKGKYVELRCDPISGHTALYWYRQSLGQGPEFLIYFQGTGAADDSGLPNDRFFAVRPEGSVSTLKIQRTERGDSAVYLCASSLMGGLGQPQHFGDGTRLSIL.